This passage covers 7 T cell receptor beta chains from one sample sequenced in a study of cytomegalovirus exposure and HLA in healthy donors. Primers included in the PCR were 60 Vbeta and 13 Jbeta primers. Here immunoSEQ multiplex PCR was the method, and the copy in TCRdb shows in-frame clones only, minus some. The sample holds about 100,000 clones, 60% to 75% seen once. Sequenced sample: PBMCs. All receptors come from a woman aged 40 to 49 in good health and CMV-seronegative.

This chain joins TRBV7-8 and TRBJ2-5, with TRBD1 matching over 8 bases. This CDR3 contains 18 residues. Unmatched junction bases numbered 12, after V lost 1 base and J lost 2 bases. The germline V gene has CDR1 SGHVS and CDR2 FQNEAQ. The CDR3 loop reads CASSLVSARGLGQETQYF. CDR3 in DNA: TGTGCCAGCAGCTTAGTGTCGGCCAGGGGGCTTGGTCAAGAGACCCAGTACTTC.

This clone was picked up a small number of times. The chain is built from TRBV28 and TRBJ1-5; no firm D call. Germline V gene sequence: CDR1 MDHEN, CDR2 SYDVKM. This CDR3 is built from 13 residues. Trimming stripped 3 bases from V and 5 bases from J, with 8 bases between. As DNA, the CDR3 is TGTGCCAGCAGTTTCGGGTTCGATCAGCCCCAGCATTTT. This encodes CASSFGFDQPQHF.

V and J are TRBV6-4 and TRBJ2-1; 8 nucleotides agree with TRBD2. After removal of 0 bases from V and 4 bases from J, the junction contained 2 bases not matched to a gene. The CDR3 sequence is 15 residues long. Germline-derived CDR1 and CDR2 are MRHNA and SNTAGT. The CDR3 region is CASSDSSGEYNEQFF. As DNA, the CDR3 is TGTGCCAGCAGTGACTCTAGCGGGGAATACAATGAGCAGTTCTTC.

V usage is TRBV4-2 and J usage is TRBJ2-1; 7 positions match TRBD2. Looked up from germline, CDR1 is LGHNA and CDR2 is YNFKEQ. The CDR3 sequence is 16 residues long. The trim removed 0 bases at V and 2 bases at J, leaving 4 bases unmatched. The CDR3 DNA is TGTGCCAGCAGCCAAGAAGGCGGGAGCGCCTACAATGAGCAGTTCTTC. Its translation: CASSQEGGSAYNEQFF.

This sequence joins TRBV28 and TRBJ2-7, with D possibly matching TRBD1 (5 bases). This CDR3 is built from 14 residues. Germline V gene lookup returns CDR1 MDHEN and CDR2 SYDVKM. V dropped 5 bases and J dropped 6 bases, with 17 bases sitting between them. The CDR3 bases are TGTGCCAGCAGTCCCCAGGGATCGGGTTCCGAGCAGTACTTC. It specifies CASSPQGSGSEQYF.

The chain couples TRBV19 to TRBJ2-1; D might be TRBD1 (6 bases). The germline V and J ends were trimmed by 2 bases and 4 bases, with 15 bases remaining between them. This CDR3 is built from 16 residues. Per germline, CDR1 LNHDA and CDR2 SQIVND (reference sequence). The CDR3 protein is CASSIIYREKYNEQFF. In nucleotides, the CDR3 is TGTGCCAGTAGTATAATCTACAGGGAGAAATACAATGAGCAGTTCTTC. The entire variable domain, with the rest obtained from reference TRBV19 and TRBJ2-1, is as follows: DGGITQSPKYLFRKEGQNVTLSCEQNLNHDAMYWYRQDPGQGLRLIYYSQIVNDFQKGDIAEGYSVSREKKESFPLTVTSAQKNPTAFYLCASSIIYREKYNEQFFGPGTRLTVL.

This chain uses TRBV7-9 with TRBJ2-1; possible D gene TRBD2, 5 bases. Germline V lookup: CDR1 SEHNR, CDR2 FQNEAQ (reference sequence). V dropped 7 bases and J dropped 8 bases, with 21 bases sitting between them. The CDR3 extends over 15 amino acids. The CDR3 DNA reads TGTGCCAGCACCTCCCTACGGCAGTCCGGGGATGAGCAGTTCTTC. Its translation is CASTSLRQSGDEQFF.